This entry lists 8 T cell receptor beta chains sequenced from one sample in a study of blood T cells in healthy people across ages. The second PCR ran about 6 to 11 cycles with a sample-barcoded 5' primer and J-beta primers. TCRdb ran MiXCR on the 5' RACE reads and lists one entry per CDR3 protein. The top ten clones hold around 21% of a sample with more than 550,000 distinct CDR3 sequences, about 20% of them seen once. Sequenced material: blood. Receptors were obtained from an older man in good health.

There are a few counts of this clonotype. The J gene is TRBJ2-5, the V gene TRBV7-2; tentatively, D is TRBD2 (6 bases). CDR3 size: 15 residues. V was clipped by 7 bases and J by 2 bases, with 17 bases between them. Germline V gives CDR1 SGHTA, CDR2 FQGNSA. The DNA of the CDR3 is TGTGCCAGCACCCCATTTATGGCGGGGCAAGAGACCCAGTACTTC. Protein: CASTPFMAGQETQYF.

The genes are TRBV3-1 and TRBJ2-5; D call uncertain. The CDR3 spans 15 residues. Trimming pared 3 bases from V and 5 bases from J, leaving 16 bases between. Looked up from germline, CDR1 is LGHDT and CDR2 is YNNKEL (reference sequence). The DNA of the CDR3 is TGTGCCAGCAGCCAGAACACCAAAAAGAGGGAGACCCAGTACTTC. It encodes CASSQNTKKRETQYF.

The sample holds a few counts of this clonotype. The rearrangement uses TRBV5-1 and TRBJ1-3; no clear D gene. The V and J ends lost 4 bases and 0 bases respectively, with 14 bases between them. CDR3 length: 16 residues. Germline values: CDR1 SGHRS, CDR2 YFSETQ. The CDR3 sequence: CASSVTRTDSGNTIYF. The CDR3 coding sequence is TGCGCCAGCAGCGTGACTAGGACGGACTCTGGAAACACCATATATTTT.

The V call is TRBV21-1, the J call TRBJ1-2; the DNA was not used to check the table's D call, TRBD1. TRBV21-1 is designated a pseudogene. The CDR3 is 14 residues long. CDR3: CASSKGDRGNCYTF. The DNA of the CDR3 is TGTGCCAGCAGCAAAGGGGACAGGGGGAATTGCTACACCTTC.

The V and J genes are TRBV3-1 and TRBJ2-7, with D tentatively TRBD2 (6 bases). The CDR3 runs to 15 residues. The V end was cut by 2 bases, the J end by 2 bases, with 13 bases between. CDR1 and CDR2 from the germline V gene are LGHDT and YNNKEL (reference sequence). CDR3 sequence reads: CASSQRSSGPYEQYF. The CDR3 nucleotides read TGTGCCAGCAGCCAACGGTCCAGCGGGCCCTACGAGCAGTACTTC.

CDR3 coding DNA: TGTGCCAGTAAATCGGGGGCCCAGTACTTC. Protein sequence: CASKSGAQYF. This chain connects TRBV19 to TRBJ2-5; D might be TRBD2 (6 bases). This CDR3 region has 10 residues. Per the germline V gene, CDR1 is LNHDA and CDR2 is SQIVND (reference sequence). Trimming removed 7 bases at V and 9 bases at J, with 9 bases between.

At least ten counts were recorded for this clonotype. V and J are TRBV29-1 and TRBJ2-3; no reliable D call. The length of the CDR3 is 13 residues. The germline gives CDR1 SQVTM, CDR2 ANQGSEA. Trimming left V 6 bases short and J 4 bases short, with 14 bases between. The CDR3 loop is CSVTFVGADTQYF. In nucleotides, the CDR3 is TGCAGCGTCACATTTGTCGGTGCAGATACGCAGTATTTT.

The chain employs TRBV6-2 or TRBV6-3 and TRBJ2-2; D unresolved. Per the germline V gene, CDR1 is MNHEY and CDR2 is SVGEGT. The V end lost 6 bases, the J end lost 3 bases, and 17 bases lay between the germline ends. The CDR3 spans 16 residues. Here the CDR3 reads CASRQSAAVYTGELFF. CDR3 nucleotide sequence: TGTGCCAGCAGGCAGTCGGCGGCCGTTTACACCGGGGAGCTGTTTTTT.